This paragraph covers one T cell receptor beta chain sequence. Its matching antigen is unknown. This sample was included in a study of T cell responses to AZD1222 COVID-19 vaccine. The study, taken as a whole, reports: Reportedly, close to half of spike-specific TCRs are directed against unmutated variant regions. Repertoires were obtained only post-peak T cell response.

This CDR3 spans 17 amino acids. The V and J ends lost 3 bases and 3 bases, in that order; junction bases with no gene match: 11. The V gene's germline CDR1 is GTSNPN and CDR2 SVGIG (reference sequence). Produced via immunoSEQ multiplex PCR; TCRdb's table is partial and in-frame only. The sample records about 150,000 clones, around 87% being singletons. Here the sequenced sample was peripheral blood, taken 28 days after the second AZD1222 dose. The TCR comes from an adult who received the AZD1222 COVID-19 vaccine. The chain recombines TRBV30 with TRBJ2-2, with TRBD2 matching over 9 bases. The DNA of the CDR3 is TGTGCCTGGAGACTAGCGGGCGTCCGGGGGGACACCGGGGAGCTGTTTTTT. Translation: CAWRLAGVRGDTGELFF.